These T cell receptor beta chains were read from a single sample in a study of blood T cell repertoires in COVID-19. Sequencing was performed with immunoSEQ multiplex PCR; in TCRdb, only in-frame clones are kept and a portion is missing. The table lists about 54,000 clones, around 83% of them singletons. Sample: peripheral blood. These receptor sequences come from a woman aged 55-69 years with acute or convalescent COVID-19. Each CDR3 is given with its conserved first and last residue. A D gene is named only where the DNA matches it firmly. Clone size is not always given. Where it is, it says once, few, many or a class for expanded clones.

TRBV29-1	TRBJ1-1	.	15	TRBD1	TGCAGCGCCGCGGCGGGACAGAGAATGAACACTGAAGCTTTCTTT	CSAAAGQRMNTEAFF
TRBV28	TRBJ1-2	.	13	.	TGTGCCAGCGAGTCTCTCCTAAACTATGGCTACACCTTC	CASESLLNYGYTF
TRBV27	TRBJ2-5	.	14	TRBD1	TGTGCCAGCAGACGGGACAGGGTAATGGAGACCCAGTACTTC	CASRRDRVMETQYF
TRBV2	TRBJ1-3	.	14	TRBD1	TGTGCCAGCGCACAGGGGGTGTCTGGAAACACCATATATTTT	CASAQGVSGNTIYF
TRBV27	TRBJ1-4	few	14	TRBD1	TGTGCCAGCAGTCGACAGGGGATTGGTGAAAAACTGTTTTTT	CASSRQGIGEKLFF
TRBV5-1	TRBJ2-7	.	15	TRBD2	TGCGCCAGCCGTGGGAGCGGGAGATTGTCCTACGAGCAGTACTTC	CASRGSGRLSYEQYF
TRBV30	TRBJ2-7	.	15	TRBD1	TGTGCCTGGAGTAACCGACAGGGAGTGGTCTACGAGCAGTACTTC	CAWSNRQGVVYEQYF
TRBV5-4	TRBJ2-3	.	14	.	TGTGCCAGCAGCTTCCGGAGTGAGGCAGATACGCAGTATTTT	CASSFRSEADTQYF
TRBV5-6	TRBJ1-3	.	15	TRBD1	TGTGCCAGCAGCTGGGGACAGGTCTCTGGAAACACCATATATTTT	CASSWGQVSGNTIYF
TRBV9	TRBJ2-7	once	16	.	TGTGCCAGCAGCGTAGGGGTGGGGCAGGGAACCTACGAGCAGTACTTC	CASSVGVGQGTYEQYF
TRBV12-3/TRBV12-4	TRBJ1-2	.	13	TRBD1	TGTGCCAGCAGTTTATTACAGGGGGATGGCTACACCTTC	CASSLLQGDGYTF
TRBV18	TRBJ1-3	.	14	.	TGTGCCAGCTCACCACCGGGCAGGCTTGGCACCATATATTTT	CASSPPGRLGTIYF
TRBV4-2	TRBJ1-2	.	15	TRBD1	TGTGCCAGCAGCCAAGAACAGGGGTTTCCTGATGGCTACACCTTC	CASSQEQGFPDGYTF
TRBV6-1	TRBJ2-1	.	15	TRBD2	TGTGCCAGCAGTGAAGGCGGGAGCTCCTACAATGAGCAGTTCTTC	CASSEGGSSYNEQFF
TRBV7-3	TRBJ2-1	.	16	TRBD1	TGTGCCAGCAGCTATCGGGACAGGGGCTCCTACAATGAGCAGTTCTTC	CASSYRDRGSYNEQFF
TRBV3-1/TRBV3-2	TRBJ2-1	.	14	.	TGTGCCAGCAGCCAGGCGGGATTTGGCAATGAGCAGTTCTTC	CASSQAGFGNEQFF
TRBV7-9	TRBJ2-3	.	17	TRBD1	TGTGCCAGCAGCTCTTGGACAGGGGGAAATAAGGCAGATACGCAGTATTTT	CASSSWTGGNKADTQYF
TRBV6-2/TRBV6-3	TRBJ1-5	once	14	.	TGTGCCAGCAGTGATTTCAGGGGATCTCAGCCCCAGCATTTT	CASSDFRGSQPQHF
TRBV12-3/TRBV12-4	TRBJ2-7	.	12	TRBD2	TGTGCCAGCGGGAGGGGTGTACACGAGCAGTACTTC	CASGRGVHEQYF
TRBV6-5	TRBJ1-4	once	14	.	TGTGCCAGCAGGATACAGTCAACTAATGAAAAACTGTTTTTT	CASRIQSTNEKLFF
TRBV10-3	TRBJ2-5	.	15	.	TGTGCCATCAGTGAGTCTGACTACGGGGGAGAGACCCAGTACTTC	CAISESDYGGETQYF
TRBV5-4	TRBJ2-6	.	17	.	TGTGCCAGCAGCACGATGGGGGGAAGGCTCGGGGCCAACGTCCTGACTTTC	CASSTMGGRLGANVLTF
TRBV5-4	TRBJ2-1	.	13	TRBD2	TGTGCCAGCAGCTTGGTACTAGCGGGGGAGCAGTTCTTC	CASSLVLAGEQFF
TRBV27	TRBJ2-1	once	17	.	TGTGCCAGCAGTTTATCCTCTAGTCCGTTGCGGAACAATGAGCAGTTCTTC	CASSLSSSPLRNNEQFF
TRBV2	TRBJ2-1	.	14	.	TGTGCCAGCTGGGGACTCGTCAAGTTTAATGAGCAGTTCTTC	CASWGLVKFNEQFF
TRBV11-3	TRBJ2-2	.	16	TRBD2	TGTGCCAGCAGCAAGACTAGCGGGATTAACACCGGGGAGCTGTTTTTT	CASSKTSGINTGELFF
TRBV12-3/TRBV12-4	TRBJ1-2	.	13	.	TGTGCCAGCAGTTTGATGGCAGACTATGGCTACACCTTC	CASSLMADYGYTF
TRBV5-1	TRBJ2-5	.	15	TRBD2	TGCGCCAGCAGCTTTTCAGCGGGGGGGCCCCAGACCCAGTACTTC	CASSFSAGGPQTQYF
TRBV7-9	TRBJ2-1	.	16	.	TGTGCCAGCAGCTTCACAGGCCTGACTTCAATCAATGAGCAGTTCTTC	CASSFTGLTSINEQFF
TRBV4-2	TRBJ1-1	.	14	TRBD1	TGTGCCAGCAGTCGAGACAGGGGTAACACTGAAGCTTTCTTT	CASSRDRGNTEAFF
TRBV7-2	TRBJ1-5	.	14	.	TGTGCCAGCAGTATGAAGGCGGGGGATCAGCCCCAGCATTTT	CASSMKAGDQPQHF
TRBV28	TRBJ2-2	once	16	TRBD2	TGTGCCAGCACCCGTAGCGGGAGTCTCCTAGGTGGGGAGCTGTTTTTT	CASTRSGSLLGGELFF
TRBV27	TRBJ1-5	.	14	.	TGTGCCAGCAGTCCCCTCTTGAGGAATCAGCCCCAGCATTTT	CASSPLLRNQPQHF
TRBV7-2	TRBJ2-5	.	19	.	TGTGCCAGCAGCCTCGCACACGAGGGGGTCCCCATAATTAGGGAGACCCAGTACTTC	CASSLAHEGVPIIRETQYF
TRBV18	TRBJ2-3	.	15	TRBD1	TGTGCCAGCTCACAGGGGACAGGAAGCACAGATACGCAGTATTTT	CASSQGTGSTDTQYF
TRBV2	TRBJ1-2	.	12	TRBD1	TGTGCCAGCAATACAGGGGAGGATGGCTACACCTTC	CASNTGEDGYTF
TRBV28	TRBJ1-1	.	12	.	TGTGCCAGCATTGGGGAGAGCACTGAAGCTTTCTTT	CASIGESTEAFF
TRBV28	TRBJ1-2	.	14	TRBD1	TGTGCCAGCAGTTTATCGGACAGGGTCCGTGGCTACACCTTC	CASSLSDRVRGYTF
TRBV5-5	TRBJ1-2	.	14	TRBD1	TGTGCCAGCAGTTGGGACAGCTACAGCTATGGCTACACCTTC	CASSWDSYSYGYTF
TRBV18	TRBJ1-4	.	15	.	TGTGCCAGCTCACCACCTCACGGAACTAATGAAAAACTGTTTTTT	CASSPPHGTNEKLFF
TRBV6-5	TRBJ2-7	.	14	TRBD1	TGTGCCCTCAGAGGACAGGGAAGCTCCTACGAGCAGTACTTC	CALRGQGSSYEQYF
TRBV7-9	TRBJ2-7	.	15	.	TGTGCCAGCAGCCCCGGTGCCGGGACATCGCCCGAGCAGTACTTC	CASSPGAGTSPEQYF
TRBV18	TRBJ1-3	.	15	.	TGTGCCAGCTCACAGGACACCATCTCTGGAAACACCATATATTTT	CASSQDTISGNTIYF
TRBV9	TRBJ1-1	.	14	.	TGTGCCAGCAGCGTAGGGACAGTGAACACTGAAGCTTTCTTT	CASSVGTVNTEAFF
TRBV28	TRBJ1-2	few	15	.	TGTGCCAGCACCTCCCTGGACAGACTTAACTATGGCTACACCTTC	CASTSLDRLNYGYTF
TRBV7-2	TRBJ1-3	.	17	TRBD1	TGTGCCAGCAGCTCCGGGACAGGGGCCCTCTCTGGAAACACCATATATTTT	CASSSGTGALSGNTIYF
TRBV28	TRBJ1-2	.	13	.	TGTGCCAGTTTAGAGGGCCTAGAGTATGGCTACACCTTC	CASLEGLEYGYTF
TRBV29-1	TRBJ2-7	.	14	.	TGCAGCGTTGAAGAAGGGAGTGGATCGCGAGAGCAGTACTTC	CSVEEGSGSREQYF
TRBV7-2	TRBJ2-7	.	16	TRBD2	TGTGCCAGCAGCTTAGCTACTAGCGGGGTCGGGTACGAGCAGTACTTC	CASSLATSGVGYEQYF
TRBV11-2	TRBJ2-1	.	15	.	TGTGCCAGCAGCTTAGATCTGACTGGTTTGAATGAGCAGTTCTTC	CASSLDLTGLNEQFF
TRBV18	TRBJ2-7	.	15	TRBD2	TGTGCCAGCTCACGGACTAGCGGGTCCTACTACGAGCAGTACTTC	CASSRTSGSYYEQYF
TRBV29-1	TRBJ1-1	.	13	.	TGCAGCGTTCAGGCTACCTTGAACACTGAAGCTTTCTTT	CSVQATLNTEAFF
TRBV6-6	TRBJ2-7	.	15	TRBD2	TGTGCCAGCAGTTACTCGTTAGCGGGGGGCACCGAGCAGTACTTC	CASSYSLAGGTEQYF
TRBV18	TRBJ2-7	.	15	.	TGTGCCAGCTCGTCTTCAAGGGGGAAAACCTACGAGCAGTACTTC	CASSSSRGKTYEQYF
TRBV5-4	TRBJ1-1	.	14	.	TGTGCCAGCAGCTTGCTAAATTTGAACACTGAAGCTTTCTTT	CASSLLNLNTEAFF
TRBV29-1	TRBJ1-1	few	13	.	TGCAGCGCTAGGACGGGGTTGAACACTGAAGCTTTCTTT	CSARTGLNTEAFF
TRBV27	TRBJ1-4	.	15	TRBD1	TGTGCCAGCAGTCCCCGACAGGGGACTAATGAAAAACTGTTTTTT	CASSPRQGTNEKLFF